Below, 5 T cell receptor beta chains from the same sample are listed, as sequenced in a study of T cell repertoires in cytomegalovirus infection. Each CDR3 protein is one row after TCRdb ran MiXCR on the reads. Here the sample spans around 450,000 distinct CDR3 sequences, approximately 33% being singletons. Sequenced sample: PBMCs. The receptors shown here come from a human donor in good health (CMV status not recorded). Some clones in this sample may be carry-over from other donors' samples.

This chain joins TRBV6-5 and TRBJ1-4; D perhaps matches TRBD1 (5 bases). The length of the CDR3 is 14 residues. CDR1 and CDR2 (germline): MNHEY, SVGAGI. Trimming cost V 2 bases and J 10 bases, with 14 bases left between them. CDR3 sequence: CASSYKWGGSKLFF. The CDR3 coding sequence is TGTGCCAGCAGTTACAAATGGGGCGGTTCAAAACTGTTTTTT.

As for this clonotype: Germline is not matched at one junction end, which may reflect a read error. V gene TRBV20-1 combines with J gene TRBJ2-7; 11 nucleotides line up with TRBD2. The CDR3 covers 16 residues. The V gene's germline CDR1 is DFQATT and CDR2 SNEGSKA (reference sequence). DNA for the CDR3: TGCAGTGCTAGAGATTTGGCTAGCGGGGGGTATTACGAGCCGTACTTC. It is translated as CSARDLASGGYYEPYF.

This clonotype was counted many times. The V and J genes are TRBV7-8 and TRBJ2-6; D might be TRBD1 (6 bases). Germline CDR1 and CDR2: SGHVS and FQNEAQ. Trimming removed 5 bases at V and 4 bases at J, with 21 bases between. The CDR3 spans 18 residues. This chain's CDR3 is CASSPNAIRGSGANVLTF. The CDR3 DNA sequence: TGTGCCAGCAGCCCAAATGCAATCAGGGGCAGCGGGGCCAACGTCCTGACTTTC.

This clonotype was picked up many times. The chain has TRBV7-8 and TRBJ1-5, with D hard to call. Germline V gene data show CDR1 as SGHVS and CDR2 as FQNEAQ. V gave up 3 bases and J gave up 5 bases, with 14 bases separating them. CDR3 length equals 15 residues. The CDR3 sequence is CASSFEHRADQPQHF. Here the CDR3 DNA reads TGTGCCAGCAGCTTTGAGCATCGGGCTGATCAGCCCCAGCATTTT.

CDR3 DNA: TGTGCCAGCAGTGAGGACAGGGGTTCATCCAATCAGCCCCAGCATTTT. Encoded protein: CASSEDRGSSNQPQHF. The chain links TRBV2 to TRBJ1-5; 9 bases align to TRBD1. The CDR3 contains 16 residues. Germline V gives CDR1 SNHLY, CDR2 FYNNEI. The J segment lost 3 bases and the V segment lost 3 bases, leaving 6 bases of the junction unmatched.